Presented here are 15 T cell receptor beta chains from one specimen sequenced in a study of response to subunit inactivated influenza vaccine. TCRdb re-called the RT-PCR reads through MiXCR, storing one row per CDR3 protein. Of a few hundred thousand distinct CDR3 sequences listed, approximately 10% are singletons. These data also formed part of another study, on T cells expressing NK-cell markers. As that report states: The cDNA for TCR beta came from 5'RACE template switching with UMIs.

The sample consisted of PBMCs from blood, taken on the day of vaccination. The receptors derive from a man aged 45-60 years who received an inactivated influenza vaccine.

The chain uses TRBV6-1 and TRBJ2-7; D remains ambiguous. Germline loops: CDR1 MNHNS, CDR2 SASEGT. V was shortened by 7 bases and J by 5 bases, with 24 bases between the two germline ends. The CDR3 is 16 amino acids. In DNA, the CDR3 is TGTGCCAGCATCTCCCCTGGTTTGGGGAATGGCCACGAGCAGTACTTC. Translation: CASISPGLGNGHEQYF.

The chain uses TRBV5-5 and TRBJ2-5; tentatively, D is TRBD1 (7 bases). The V end was cut by 3 bases, the J end by 3 bases, with 12 bases between. This CDR3 region has 14 residues. Germline CDR1 and CDR2: SGHKS and YYEKEE (reference sequence). CDR3 sequence reads: CASSYTRGEETQYF. Here the CDR3 DNA reads TGTGCCAGCAGCTACACCAGGGGGGAAGAGACCCAGTACTTC.

On this clonotype itself: It may be a read error: a sequence one base away is much more abundant. V and J are TRBV6-2 or TRBV6-3 and TRBJ2-7; D possibly corresponds to TRBD1 (6 bases). Germline CDR1 and CDR2: MNHEY and SVGEGT. The CDR3 is 15 amino acids. CDR3 in DNA: TGTGCCTGCAGCTGGACAGACAACCCTTCCTACGAGCAGTACTTC. Translating gives CACSWTDNPSYEQYF.

There are many counts of this clonotype. The chain links TRBV29-1 to TRBJ2-2, with 9 bases that match TRBD2. CDR1 and CDR2 (germline): SQVTM, ANQGSEA. V dropped 6 bases and J dropped 3; count of bases not matched to a gene: 5. The CDR3 spans 14 residues. CDR3 DNA sequence: TGCAGCGTAAGGACTAGCGATCACACCGGGGAGCTGTTTTTT. This codes for CSVRTSDHTGELFF.

V usage is TRBV28 and J usage is TRBJ1-2; D might be TRBD1 (5 bases). This CDR3 is built from 15 residues. Germline V gives CDR1 MDHEN, CDR2 SYDVKM. V shed 5 bases and J shed 0 bases, with 13 bases lying between them. Here the CDR3 reads CASSGGDLANYGYTF. The CDR3 DNA follows: TGTGCCAGCAGTGGGGGGGATCTAGCTAACTATGGCTACACCTTC.

This clonotype has just a few counts. The gene calls are TRBV5-1 and TRBJ2-3; D is undetermined. CDR1 is SGHRS, CDR2 YFSETQ, per germline. The CDR3 loop spans 13 amino acids. Trimming cost V 7 bases and J 0 bases, with 9 bases left between them. The CDR3 DNA sequence: TGCGCCAGCGGTACTTCTAGCACAGATACGCAGTATTTT. Amino acid sequence: CASGTSSTDTQYF. Full variable domain (rest looked up from reference TRBV5-1 and TRBJ2-3): KAGVTQTPRYLIKTRGQQVTLSCSPISGHRSVSWYQQTPGQGLQFLFEYFSETQRNKGNFPGRFSGRQFSNSRSEMNVSTLELGDSALYLCASGTSSTDTQYFGPGTRLTVL.

This clonotype was found a few times. V is TRBV4-3 and J is TRBJ2-7; 8 bases are a match to TRBD1. Germline V CDR1 and CDR2: LGHNA, YSLEER. The CDR3 extends over 15 amino acids. V was pared by 1 base and J by 3 bases, with 5 bases of the junction left unmatched. The CDR3 DNA follows: TGCGCCAGCAGCCAAGCCGGGACAGGATTCTACGAGCAGTACTTC. It specifies CASSQAGTGFYEQYF.

This clonotype showed up just a few times. This chain joins TRBV7-9 and TRBJ2-1, with TRBD2 matching 7 bases. The CDR3 spans 16 residues. Germline CDR1 reads SEHNR; CDR2 reads FQNEAQ (reference sequence). V was clipped by 0 bases and J by 3 bases; unmatched bases: 5. DNA for the CDR3: TGTGCCAGCAGCTTAGCCATAGCGGGCAACTACAATGAGCAGTTCTTC. This gives the protein CASSLAIAGNYNEQFF.

This clonotype was found many times. The J gene is TRBJ2-3, the V gene TRBV7-2; the match to TRBD2 covers 8 bases. The V gene's germline CDR1 is SGHTA and CDR2 FQGNSA. V lost 3 bases, J lost 2 bases, and 7 bases stayed unmatched. The CDR3 spans 16 residues. The CDR3 nucleotides are TGTGCCAGCAGCTTCTTAGCGGGACCCTTCACAGATACGCAGTATTTT. Amino acid sequence: CASSFLAGPFTDTQYF. The entire variable domain, with the rest obtained from reference TRBV7-2 and TRBJ2-3, is as follows: GAGVSQSPSNKVTEKGKDVELRCDPISGHTALYWYRQSLGQGLEFLIYFQGNSAPDKSGLPSDRFSAERTGGSVSTLTIQRTQQEDSAVYLCASSFLAGPFTDTQYFGPGTRLTVL.

In its sample, this clonotype was seen a few times. The rearrangement joins TRBV6-1 to TRBJ1-6; TRBD1 matches 7 bases. Germline V gene lookup returns CDR1 MNHNS and CDR2 SASEGT. V was clipped by 5 bases and J by 0 bases; unmatched bases: 10. This CDR3 spans 18 amino acids. The CDR3 nucleotides read TGTGCCAGCAGTCCTCGGACAGGCCCCGGCTCCTATAATTCACCCCTCCACTTT. This encodes CASSPRTGPGSYNSPLHF.

The J gene is TRBJ2-3, the V gene TRBV11-2; D remains ambiguous. With 4 bases removed from V and 7 bases from J, the gap between germline ends came to 18 bases. Germline V gene data show CDR1 as SGHAT and CDR2 as FQNNGV. This CDR3 has 15 residues. The CDR3 sequence is CASSYTKLNLYTQYF. In DNA form, the CDR3 reads TGTGCCAGCAGCTATACCAAACTGAATCTCTATACGCAGTATTTT.

This clonotype was picked up a small number of times. V and J are TRBV4-1 and TRBJ2-1, with TRBD1 matching 12 bases. CDR3 size: 15 residues. J was trimmed by 7 bases and V by 3 bases; bases with no gene match: 4. CDR1 is MGHRA and CDR2 is YSYEKL in the germline V gene. CDR3 sequence: CASSHPGQGANEQFF. CDR3 nucleotide sequence: TGCGCCAGCAGCCATCCGGGACAGGGGGCTAATGAGCAGTTCTTC.

In regard to this clonotype: Given a much more abundant clone one base away, this may be a read error. J is TRBJ2-5 and V is TRBV28; tentatively, D is TRBD1 (5 bases). Germline CDR1 reads MDHEN; CDR2 reads SYDVKM. The V gene lost 8 bases and the J gene lost 1 base, with 8 bases spanning the gap. The CDR3 runs to 12 residues. CDR3 region: CASGAGQETQYF. The CDR3 bases are TGTGCCAGCGGGGCAGGCCAAGAGACCCAGTACTTC.

This clonotype has only a few counts. The gene calls are TRBV6-1 and TRBJ2-5; either TRBD1 or TRBD2 may fit D (6 bases each). Germline-derived CDR1 and CDR2 are MNHNS and SASEGT. The CDR3 has 15 residues. V gave up 6 bases and J gave up 4 bases, with 18 bases separating them. The CDR3 coding sequence is TGTGCCAGCAGCCGCCGGTCATGGGGGGCAGAGACCCAGTACTTC. Its protein is CASSRRSWGAETQYF.

This clonotype has a count of ten or more. The V call is TRBV28, the J call TRBJ2-1; D might be TRBD2 (6 bases). The length of the CDR3 is 15 residues. Germline CDR1 and CDR2: MDHEN and SYDVKM. V was cut by 1 base and J by 4 bases, with 11 bases left in between. The CDR3 spells CASSLSGGGYNEQFF. The CDR3 DNA reads TGTGCCAGCAGTTTATCCGGGGGTGGGTACAATGAGCAGTTCTTC.